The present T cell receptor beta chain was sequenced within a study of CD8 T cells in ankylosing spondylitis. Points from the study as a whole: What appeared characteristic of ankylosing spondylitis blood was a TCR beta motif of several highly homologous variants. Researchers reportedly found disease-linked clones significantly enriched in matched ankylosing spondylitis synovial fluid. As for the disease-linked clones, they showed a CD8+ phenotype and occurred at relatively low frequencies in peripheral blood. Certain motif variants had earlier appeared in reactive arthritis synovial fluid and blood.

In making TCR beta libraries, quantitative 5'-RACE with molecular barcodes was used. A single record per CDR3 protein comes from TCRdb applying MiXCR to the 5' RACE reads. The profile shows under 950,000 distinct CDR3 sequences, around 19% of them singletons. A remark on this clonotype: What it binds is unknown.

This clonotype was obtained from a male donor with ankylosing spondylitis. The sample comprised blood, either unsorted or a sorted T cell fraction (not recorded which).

This CDR3 is CASSFIQGSTETQYF. The CDR3 DNA sequence: TGTGCCAGCAGCTTTATCCAGGGGTCTACGGAGACCCAGTACTTC. The rearrangement uses TRBV7-9 and TRBJ2-5; D might be TRBD1 (6 bases). Per the germline V gene, CDR1 is SEHNR and CDR2 is FQNEAQ (reference sequence). The CDR3 has 15 amino acids. The V gene lost 3 bases and the J gene lost 5 bases, with 16 bases spanning the gap.